The next 30 T cell receptor beta chains were all read from a single sample in a study of T cells in Graves' hyperthyroidism and ophthalmopathy. The investigators amplified TCR beta CDR3 regions from RNA transcripts. The TCR CDR3 was amplified in a first-round RT-PCR using the HTBI primer set. TCRdb redid the calling of the multiplex PCR reads with MiXCR, one entry per CDR3 protein. The profile shows around 600,000 distinct CDR3 sequences, 45% of them singletons. The material sequenced was peripheral blood or thyroid tissue (not recorded which). These receptors came from an adult man with Graves' disease, either hyperthyroidism or ophthalmopathy (not recorded which).

This clonotype was seen a few times. The germline gene is not matched at one end of the junction; a read error may be the cause. The rearrangement links TRBV5-1 to TRBJ2-2; D not resolved. The germline V gene has CDR1 SGHRS and CDR2 YFSETQ. The CDR3 is 13 amino acids. This chain's CDR3 is CASSLKPTGELFF. CDR3 DNA sequence: TGTGCCAGCAGCTTGAAGCCAACCGGGGAGCTGTTTTTT. Complete variable domain (other parts from reference TRBV5-1 and TRBJ2-2): KAGVTQTPRYLIKTRGQQVTLSCSPISGHRSVSWYQQTPGQGLQFLFEYFSETQRNKGNFPGRFSGRQFSNSRSEMNVSTLELGDSALYLCASSLKPTGELFFGEGSRLTVL.

The chain is built from TRBV5-8 and TRBJ1-3; unclear D gene. Germline V gives CDR1 SGHTS, CDR2 YDEGEE. CDR3 length: 16 residues. The ends were cut back, 6 bases at V and 0 bases at J, with 16 bases in the middle. CDR3 DNA sequence: TGTGCCAGCACCCTCCAGGCTACCTTCTCTGGAAACACCATATATTTT. Translated, it gives CASTLQATFSGNTIYF.

The V call is TRBV25-1, the J call TRBJ2-5; D uncertain. Trimming removed 6 bases at V and 1 base at J, with 12 bases between. The CDR3 consists of 14 residues. CDR1 and CDR2 from the germline V gene are MGHDK and SYGVNS. CDR3 DNA: TGTGCCAGCAGCCAACGTCCTAGCCAAGAGACCCAGTACTTC. The encoded protein is CASSQRPSQETQYF.

The genes are TRBV29-1 and TRBJ1-2, with TRBD1 matching 10 bases. V lost 7 bases, J lost 8 bases, and 4 bases stayed unmatched. The CDR3 extends over 11 amino acids. The germline CDR1 and CDR2 sequences are SQVTM and ANQGSEA. The CDR3 is CSGQGARGYTF. In DNA, the CDR3 is TGCAGCGGACAGGGGGCGCGAGGCTACACCTTC.

The chain combines TRBV12-3 or TRBV12-4 with TRBJ2-2, with D perhaps matching TRBD1 or TRBD2 (5 bases each). Trimming took off 6 bases at V and 4 bases at J, with 12 bases between the two ends. The CDR3 covers 14 residues. CDR3 loop: CASSSGTPTGELFF. DNA of the CDR3: TGTGCCAGCAGCTCCGGGACGCCCACCGGGGAGCTGTTTTTT.

This clonotype is a singleton in its sample. This chain joins TRBV15 and TRBJ2-6; D uncertain. CDR3 length: 16 residues. With 3 bases removed from V and 2 bases from J, the gap between germline ends came to 11 bases. Germline-derived CDR1 and CDR2 are LNHNV and YYDKDF (reference sequence). DNA for the CDR3: TGTGCCACCAGCAGTAACATAGGGACTGGGGCCAACGTCCTGACTTTC. This translates into CATSSNIGTGANVLTF. Full variable domain (missing parts from reference TRBV15 and TRBJ2-6): DAMVIQNPRYQVTQFGKPVTLSCSQTLNHNVMYWYQQKSSQAPKLLFHYYDKDFNNEADTPDNFQSRRPNTSFCFLDIRSPGLGDTAMYLCATSSNIGTGANVLTFGAGSRLTVL.

This clonotype has a count of ten or more. The V call is TRBV29-1, the J call TRBJ2-7, with 8 bases aligning to TRBD1. The germline V gene encodes CDR1 SQVTM and CDR2 ANQGSEA. There are 13 residues in the CDR3. V shed 4 bases, J shed 3 bases, and the junction held 5 bases outside the gene matches. The CDR3 here is CSVVTGEGYEQYF. In nucleotides, the CDR3 is TGCAGCGTTGTGACAGGGGAAGGCTACGAGCAGTACTTC.

This chain joins TRBV7-9 and TRBJ1-4; 7 bases are a match to TRBD1. The CDR3 consists of 15 residues. J gave up 16 bases and V 5 bases, and 19 bases lay outside the gene matches. The germline CDR1 and CDR2 sequences are SEHNR and FQNEAQ (reference sequence). The CDR3 coding sequence is TGTGCCAGCAGCCGGGGACAGTTGACGGTCCTTCGGAAGTTTTTT. Encoded protein: CASSRGQLTVLRKFF.

J is TRBJ2-5 and V is TRBV29-1; TRBD2 matches at 7 bases. Germline lookup yields CDR1 SQVTM and CDR2 ANQGSEA. V shed 6 bases and J 4 bases; nucleotides not matched to a gene: 8. This CDR3 is 13 amino acids long. The CDR3 protein is CSVREGLGETQYF. The CDR3 nucleotides are TGCAGCGTAAGGGAGGGCCTCGGAGAGACCCAGTACTTC.

This clonotype occurred once. The chain recombines TRBV20-1 with TRBJ2-7; D is perhaps TRBD2 (5 bases). Trimming took 0 bases from V and 1 from J, leaving 10 bases between them. Germline-derived CDR1 and CDR2 are DFQATT and SNEGSKA (reference sequence). The CDR3 has 14 residues. CDR3 sequence: CSARDDGGSYEQYF. The CDR3 region has the DNA TGCAGTGCTAGAGATGACGGCGGGTCCTACGAGCAGTACTTC.

The genes are TRBV11-2 and TRBJ2-7; 8 bases agree with TRBD1. The germline gives CDR1 SGHAT, CDR2 FQNNGV. The CDR3 loop spans 15 amino acids. The junction had 11 bases not matched to a gene; V was cut back by 5 bases and J by 5 bases. CDR3: CASSTTGVRVDEQYF. The CDR3 region has the DNA TGTGCCAGCAGCACGACAGGGGTAAGGGTCGACGAGCAGTACTTC.

V and J are TRBV9 and TRBJ1-6, with a weak D call TRBD1 (6 bases). V was clipped by 5 bases and J by 7 bases, with 10 bases between them. CDR1 SGDLS and CDR2 YYNGEE come from the germline V gene. The CDR3 is 13 residues long. The CDR3 nucleotides are TGTGCCAGCAGAGTTGGGGGCAATTCACCCCTCCACTTT. Protein: CASRVGGNSPLHF.

The V call is TRBV10-3, the J call TRBJ1-5; tentatively, D is TRBD1 (6 bases). The CDR3 totals 17 residues. The V end lost 5 bases, the J end lost 2 bases, and 19 bases lay between the germline ends. Germline values: CDR1 ENHRY, CDR2 SYGVKD. The CDR3 region has the DNA TGTGCCATCAGTTACTCGAAGGGGGTTGGGGGCAATCAGCCCCAGCATTTT. Translated, it gives CAISYSKGVGGNQPQHF.

The rearrangement joins TRBV11-2 to TRBJ2-7; D tentatively reads TRBD1 or TRBD2 (5 bases each). V lost 5 bases and J lost 2, with 19 bases in between. CDR1 SGHAT and CDR2 FQNNGV come from the germline V gene. The CDR3 loop spans 16 amino acids. The CDR3 protein is CASSHYQGTLTYEQYF. CDR3 nucleotides: TGTGCCAGCAGCCATTATCAAGGGACCCTCACCTACGAGCAGTACTTC. The whole variable domain, remainder taken from reference TRBV11-2 and TRBJ2-7, is EAGVAQSPRYKIIEKRQSVAFWCNPISGHATLYWYQQILGQGPKLLIQFQNNGVVDDSQLPKDRFSAERLKGVDSTLKIQPAKLEDSAVYLCASSHYQGTLTYEQYFGPGTRLTVT.

This clonotype was recorded at least ten times. The V call is TRBV29-1, the J call TRBJ2-7; TRBD1 might be the D (6 bases). This CDR3 comprises 13 residues. Trimming took off 3 bases at V and 3 bases at J, with 12 bases between the two ends. Germline-derived CDR1 and CDR2 are SQVTM and ANQGSEA. CDR3 residues: CSVDTGKGYEQYF. Here the CDR3 DNA reads TGCAGCGTTGATACAGGGAAAGGCTACGAGCAGTACTTC.

This clonotype was counted a few times. The V and J genes are TRBV29-1 and TRBJ2-3; D remains ambiguous. Trimming cost V 6 bases and J 6 bases, with 10 bases left between them. CDR3 length equals 11 residues. Germline-derived CDR1 and CDR2 are SQVTM and ANQGSEA. The CDR3 protein is CSVPTVDTQYF. The CDR3 DNA follows: TGCAGCGTCCCCACGGTGGATACGCAGTATTTT.

Only a few counts were recorded for this clonotype. V and J are TRBV15 and TRBJ2-7; D unclear. Germline CDR1 and CDR2: LNHNV and YYDKDF (reference sequence). Trimming cost V 1 base and J 3 bases, with 10 bases left between them. This CDR3 has 14 amino acids. This CDR3 reads CATSRVAEFYEQYF. The CDR3, as DNA: TGTGCCACCAGCAGAGTGGCAGAATTCTACGAGCAGTACTTC.

This clonotype came up a few times. CDR3: CASSLLGHSNYGYTF. The CDR3 DNA reads TGTGCCAGCAGCTTGTTAGGACACTCTAACTATGGCTACACCTTC. This rearrangement joins TRBV25-1 to TRBJ1-2, with TRBD1 as a possible D gene (5 bases). This CDR3 contains 15 residues. Per germline, CDR1 MGHDK and CDR2 SYGVNS. Trimming cost V 6 bases and J 0 bases, with 14 bases left between them.

Concerning this clonotype: One junction end disagrees with the germline gene, perhaps due to a read error. V gene TRBV7-3 combines with J gene TRBJ2-7; 13 positions match TRBD2. This CDR3 comprises 16 residues. The germline gives CDR1 SGHTA, CDR2 FQGTGA. The CDR3 loop is CASSPGTSGASYEQYF. Here the CDR3 DNA reads TGCGCCAGCAGCCCTGGGACTAGCGGGGCCTCCTACGAGCAGTACTTC.

A note on this clonotype: Relative to the germline gene, one junction end is altered; a read error may explain this. The chain has TRBV12-3 or TRBV12-4 and TRBJ1-6; possibly TRBD1 for D (6 bases). The CDR3 runs to 13 residues. Here the CDR3 DNA reads TGTGCCGGCAGTGATCTTGGGGGCTCACCCCTCCACTTT. Translation: CAGSDLGGSPLHF.

This clonotype was seen ten or more times. The chain uses TRBV7-8 and TRBJ2-5; TRBD2 aligns across 7 bases. Looked up from germline, CDR1 is SGHVS and CDR2 is FQNEAQ. This CDR3 has 14 amino acids. J lost 4 bases, V lost 1 base, and 3 bases had no gene match. The CDR3 coding sequence is TGTGCCAGCAGCTTAGGGACTAGGGGAGAGACCCAGTACTTC. This codes for CASSLGTRGETQYF.

This clonotype was observed many times. The gene calls are TRBV20-1 and TRBJ1-4; tentatively, D is TRBD1 (6 bases). The CDR3 is 14 residues long. Germline CDR1 DFQATT, CDR2 SNEGSKA (reference sequence). Between the trimmed V and J ends, which lost 3 bases and 3 bases, there was a span of 11 bases. This CDR3 reads CSASDRPSNEKLFF. CDR3 sequence (DNA): TGCAGTGCTAGCGACAGGCCGTCTAATGAAAAACTGTTTTTT.

The gene calls are TRBV6-5 and TRBJ2-7; D perhaps matches TRBD1 (5 bases). This CDR3 region has 17 residues. The germline gives CDR1 MNHEY, CDR2 SVGAGI. V was trimmed by 0 bases and J by 4 bases, leaving 19 bases between them. Written as DNA, the CDR3 is TGTGCCAGCAGTTACTCGAATAGGGTGGCAGGGCTGTACGAGCAGTACTTC. This codes for CASSYSNRVAGLYEQYF.

As for this clonotype: One junction end disagrees with the germline gene, perhaps due to a read error. The rearrangement links TRBV2 to TRBJ1-4; no clear D gene. CDR1 SNHLY and CDR2 FYNNEI come from the germline V gene. This CDR3 is built from 14 residues. The CDR3 DNA reads as TGTGCCAGCAGAAGGGAGTTGAACACTGAAGAACTGTTTTTT. Protein sequence: CASRRELNTEELFF.

The rearrangement links TRBV29-1 to TRBJ1-6, with D perhaps TRBD1 (5 bases). Per the germline V gene, CDR1 is SQVTM and CDR2 is ANQGSEA. The ends were cut back, 6 bases at V and 10 bases at J, with 19 bases in the middle. The CDR3 totals 14 residues. CDR3 nucleotide sequence: TGCAGCGTCGGACAAGGGGCAACAAACTCACCCCTCCACTTT. Residues: CSVGQGATNSPLHF.

This clonotype appeared once. V is TRBV13 and J is TRBJ1-4; 7 nucleotides match TRBD1. V gave up 3 bases and J gave up 3 bases; unmatched junction bases: 16. This CDR3 spans 19 amino acids. Per germline, CDR1 PRHDT and CDR2 FYEKMQ (reference sequence). For the CDR3, the DNA is TGTGCCAGCAGCTTCAGGGGGACATTTCGGAGTACGGCTAATGAAAAACTGTTTTTT. This gives the protein CASSFRGTFRSTANEKLFF.

This clonotype was seen more than once but under ten times. The gene calls are TRBV2 and TRBJ1-4, with 9 bases that match TRBD1. The CDR3 runs to 13 residues. J was trimmed by 7 bases and V by 6 bases; bases with no gene match: 3. Germline lookup yields CDR1 SNHLY and CDR2 FYNNEI. CDR3 in amino acids: CASRGQGPEKLFF. In nucleotides, the CDR3 is TGTGCCAGCAGAGGACAGGGGCCTGAAAAACTGTTTTTT. The variable domain in full, with the rest retrieved from reference TRBV2 and TRBJ1-4, is EPEVTQTPSHQVTQMGQEVILRCVPISNHLYFYWYRQILGQKVEFLVSFYNNEISEKSEIFDDQFSVERPDGSNFTLKIRSTKLEDSAMYFCASRGQGPEKLFFGSGTQLSVL.

This clonotype was seen ten or more times. This rearrangement joins TRBV19 to TRBJ1-5; the D gene is possibly TRBD1 (6 bases). V lost 4 bases to trimming and J lost 4 bases, with 8 bases between them. Per the germline V gene, CDR1 is LNHDA and CDR2 is SQIVND (reference sequence). The CDR3 runs to 13 residues. Here the CDR3 reads CASSNQGNQPQHF. CDR3 coding DNA: TGTGCCAGTAGTAACCAGGGGAATCAGCCCCAGCATTTT.

This chain connects TRBV7-3 to TRBJ1-2, with 7 bases aligning to TRBD1. CDR1 is SGHTA, CDR2 FQGTGA, per germline. Trimming at V came to 4 bases and at J to 7 bases, leaving 9 bases not matched to a gene. CDR3 length: 14 residues. DNA for the CDR3: TGTGCCAGCAGCTCCTCCCCAGGGGGTGGTGGCTACACCTTC. Translation: CASSSSPGGGGYTF.

This clonotype was observed many times. The V and J genes are TRBV24-1 and TRBJ2-7; 7 bases match TRBD1. Germline assignment: CDR1 KGHDR and CDR2 SFDVKD. V lost 3 bases and J lost 3; bases outside the gene matches: 4. The CDR3 covers 14 residues. The CDR3 loop is CATSDATGNYEQYF. The CDR3 coding sequence is TGTGCCACCAGTGATGCGACAGGGAACTACGAGCAGTACTTC.